Presented here are 18 T cell receptor beta chains from one specimen sequenced in a study of cytomegalovirus exposure and HLA in healthy donors. The PCR contained 60 Vbeta and 13 Jbeta primers. Repertoires were generated with immunoSEQ multiplex PCR, while TCRdb's copy carries only in-frame clones and drops some. The repertoire has tens of thousands of clones, 78% of them found once; the top ten carry about 4.5%. The specimen sequenced was PBMCs. The receptors here all came from a male donor in good health and CMV-seropositive.

V gene TRBV7-9 combines with J gene TRBJ2-1; 8 nucleotides line up with TRBD2. V shed 5 bases and J 2 bases; nucleotides not matched to a gene: 8. Per germline, CDR1 SEHNR and CDR2 FQNEAQ (reference sequence). The length of the CDR3 is 16 residues. In DNA form, the CDR3 reads TGTGCCAGCAGCCTGGTCATAGCGGGGCCCTACAATGAGCAGTTCTTC. Protein product: CASSLVIAGPYNEQFF.

This clone was counted between two and nine times. CDR3 residues: CASSPGQDSNQPQHF. The DNA of the CDR3 is TGTGCCAGCAGCCCTGGACAGGATAGCAATCAGCCCCAGCATTTT. This chain connects TRBV4-2 to TRBJ1-5; 7 bases map to TRBD1. Per germline, CDR1 LGHNA and CDR2 YNFKEQ. The CDR3 totals 15 residues. The trim removed 4 bases at V and 0 bases at J, leaving 3 bases unmatched.

The chain has TRBV5-4 and TRBJ2-1; D is perhaps TRBD2 (6 bases). CDR1 and CDR2 (germline): SGHNT, YYREEE (reference sequence). The CDR3 has 13 residues. Trimming took 2 bases from V and 7 from J, leaving 10 bases between them. CDR3 sequence reads: CASSFSLANEQFF. The DNA for the CDR3 is TGTGCCAGCAGCTTTTCGCTAGCGAATGAGCAGTTCTTC.

This CDR3 is CASRLAGITGELFF. The CDR3 bases are TGCGCCAGCCGACTAGCGGGGATCACCGGGGAGCTGTTTTTT. The chain couples TRBV10-2 to TRBJ2-2, with TRBD2 matching 11 bases. Germline V gene sequence: CDR1 WSHSY, CDR2 SAAADI. Unmatched junction bases numbered 3, after V lost 8 bases and J lost 4 bases. The CDR3 runs 14 residues.

This chain connects TRBV6-5 to TRBJ2-1, with 9 bases that match TRBD2. This CDR3 spans 14 amino acids. Germline values: CDR1 MNHEY, CDR2 SVGAGI. With 5 bases clipped from V and 4 bases from J, the junction kept 3 bases outside the gene matches. The chain's CDR3 is CASSSGRSYNEQFF. DNA for the CDR3: TGTGCCAGCAGTAGCGGGAGGTCGTACAATGAGCAGTTCTTC.

V and J are TRBV6-4 and TRBJ1-2; TRBD1 aligns across 8 bases. This CDR3 comprises 16 residues. Germline V CDR1 and CDR2: MRHNA, SNTAGT. V trimming: 4 bases; J trimming: 4 bases; junction bases outside the gene matches: 11. The CDR3 nucleotides are TGTGCCAGCAGTGGGACAGGGATCGGCTCTATCTATGGCTACACCTTC. The encoded protein is CASSGTGIGSIYGYTF.

The chain uses TRBV5-1 and TRBJ1-5; TRBD1 matches 11 bases. J gave up 5 bases and V 3 bases, and 7 bases lay outside the gene matches. The CDR3 extends over 16 amino acids. Germline V lookup: CDR1 SGHRS, CDR2 YFSETQ. This CDR3 is CASSSGTGGSHQPQHF. The CDR3 nucleotides are TGCGCCAGCAGCTCGGGGACAGGGGGTTCCCATCAGCCCCAGCATTTT.

This clone occurred once. The genes are TRBV27 and TRBJ1-5; weak D call: TRBD1 (6 bases). The ends were cut back, 4 bases at V and 1 base at J, with 14 bases in the middle. The CDR3 is 16 residues long. In germline, CDR1 is MNHEY, CDR2 SMNVEV (reference sequence). The DNA for the CDR3 is TGTGCCAGCAGTTCCTGGCCAGGGGCCAGCAATCAGCCCCAGCATTTT. Its protein is CASSSWPGASNQPQHF.

The V gene is TRBV5-1, the J gene TRBJ1-5; no firm D call. CDR1 and CDR2 from the germline V gene are SGHRS and YFSETQ. V was cut by 0 bases and J by 5 bases, with 18 bases left in between. The length of the CDR3 is 17 residues. Here the CDR3 DNA reads TGCGCCAGCAGCTTGGTTGGGCGCATTTTCGTTCATCAGCCCCAGCATTTT. This translates into CASSLVGRIFVHQPQHF.

This clone was picked up a small number of times. The CDR3 loop reads CASSIRGDQPQHF. CDR3 nucleotide sequence: TGTGCCAGCAGTATCAGGGGAGATCAGCCCCAGCATTTT. The J gene is TRBJ1-5, the V gene TRBV6-6, with D tentatively TRBD1 (6 bases). CDR1 and CDR2 from the germline V gene are MNHNY and SVGAGI (reference sequence). The CDR3 is made up of 13 amino acids. Trimming pared 5 bases from V and 5 bases from J, leaving 10 bases between.

This rearrangement joins TRBV28 to TRBJ1-1; TRBD1 might be the D (6 bases). Germline CDR1 and CDR2: MDHEN and SYDVKM. The CDR3 totals 15 residues. Trimming removed 8 bases from V and 3 bases from J, with 19 bases in between. The CDR3 DNA follows: TGTGCCAGCCAACAAGCAGGGGCCGGACACACTGAAGCTTTCTTT. This codes for CASQQAGAGHTEAFF.

The chain combines TRBV5-4 with TRBJ1-2; a weak D match, TRBD1 (6 bases). Per germline, CDR1 SGHNT and CDR2 YYREEE (reference sequence). V was cut by 1 base and J by 7 bases, with 11 bases left in between. The CDR3 spans 13 residues. The CDR3 reads CASSLKGGLGYTF. The DNA of the CDR3 is TGTGCCAGCAGCTTGAAAGGGGGTCTTGGCTACACCTTC.

The chain uses TRBV28 and TRBJ2-1; 8 bases are shared with TRBD1. The J segment lost 4 bases and the V segment lost 5 bases, leaving 16 bases of the junction unmatched. Germline CDR1 and CDR2: MDHEN and SYDVKM. This CDR3 is 18 amino acids long. CDR3 loop: CASSPRPLHRGVYNEQFF. The CDR3 DNA sequence: TGTGCCAGCAGTCCCCGGCCCTTGCACAGGGGGGTTTACAATGAGCAGTTCTTC.

The chain links TRBV28 to TRBJ2-7, with a weak D call TRBD1 (6 bases). Germline CDR1 and CDR2: MDHEN and SYDVKM. V dropped 5 bases and J dropped 0 bases, with 14 bases sitting between them. CDR3 length: 15 amino acids. Here the CDR3 reads CASSLGQYLSYEQYF. The CDR3 DNA reads TGTGCCAGCAGTCTAGGACAGTATCTCTCCTACGAGCAGTACTTC.

This sequence joins TRBV16 and TRBJ1-2; D is unclear. Germline V gene data show CDR1 as KGHSY and CDR2 as FQNENV. The CDR3 sequence is 17 residues long. Trimming left V 3 bases short and J 0 bases short, with 17 bases between. Written as DNA, the CDR3 is TGTGCCAGCAGCCATTCTTCCAGGCATGCCACTAACTATGGCTACACCTTC. It encodes CASSHSSRHATNYGYTF.

The chain employs TRBV19 and TRBJ1-5; D possibly corresponds to TRBD1 (5 bases). The germline V and J ends were trimmed by 3 bases and 3 bases, with 21 bases remaining between them. Germline CDR1 LNHDA, CDR2 SQIVND (reference sequence). The CDR3 has 18 residues. This CDR3 reads CASSISVTSAGLNQPQHF. DNA of the CDR3: TGTGCCAGTAGTATCTCGGTCACCTCAGCGGGGCTCAATCAGCCCCAGCATTTT.

CDR3 nucleotides: TGTGCCAGCAGTGAAGCGCTCAAGCGGGGGGGCCGAGGGAATGAGCAGTTCTTC. It yields the protein CASSEALKRGGRGNEQFF. The chain uses TRBV6-1 and TRBJ2-1, with TRBD2 matching over 10 bases. The CDR3 runs 18 residues. The germline V gene encodes CDR1 MNHNS and CDR2 SASEGT. With 0 bases clipped from V and 7 bases from J, the junction kept 12 bases outside the gene matches.

This clone was counted a single time. The chain uses TRBV5-1 and TRBJ1-1; 8 nucleotides match TRBD1. Germline trimming cut 4 bases from V and 8 bases from J; bases unmatched to any gene: 7. The CDR3 extends over 13 amino acids. CDR1 is SGHRS and CDR2 is YFSETQ in the germline V gene. DNA for the CDR3: TGCGCCAGCAGCCCGGGACAGGCTAGGGAAGCTTTCTTT. Its protein is CASSPGQAREAFF.